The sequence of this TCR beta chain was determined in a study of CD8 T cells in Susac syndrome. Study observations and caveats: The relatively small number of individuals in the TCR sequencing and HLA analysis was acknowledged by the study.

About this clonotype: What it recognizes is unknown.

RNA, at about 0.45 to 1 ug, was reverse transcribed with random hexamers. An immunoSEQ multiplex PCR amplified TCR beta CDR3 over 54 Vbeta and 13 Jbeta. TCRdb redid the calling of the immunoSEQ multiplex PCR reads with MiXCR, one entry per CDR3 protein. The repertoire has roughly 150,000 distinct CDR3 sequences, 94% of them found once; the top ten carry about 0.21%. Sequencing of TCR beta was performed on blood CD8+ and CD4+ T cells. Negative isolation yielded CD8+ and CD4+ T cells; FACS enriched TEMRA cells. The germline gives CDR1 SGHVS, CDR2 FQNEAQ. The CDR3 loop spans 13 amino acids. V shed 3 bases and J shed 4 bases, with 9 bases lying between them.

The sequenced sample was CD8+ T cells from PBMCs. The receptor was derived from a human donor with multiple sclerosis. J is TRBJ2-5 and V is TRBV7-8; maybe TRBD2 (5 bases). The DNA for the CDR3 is TGTGCCAGCAGCTTGCTAGCACGAGAGACCCAGTACTTC. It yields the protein CASSLLARETQYF.